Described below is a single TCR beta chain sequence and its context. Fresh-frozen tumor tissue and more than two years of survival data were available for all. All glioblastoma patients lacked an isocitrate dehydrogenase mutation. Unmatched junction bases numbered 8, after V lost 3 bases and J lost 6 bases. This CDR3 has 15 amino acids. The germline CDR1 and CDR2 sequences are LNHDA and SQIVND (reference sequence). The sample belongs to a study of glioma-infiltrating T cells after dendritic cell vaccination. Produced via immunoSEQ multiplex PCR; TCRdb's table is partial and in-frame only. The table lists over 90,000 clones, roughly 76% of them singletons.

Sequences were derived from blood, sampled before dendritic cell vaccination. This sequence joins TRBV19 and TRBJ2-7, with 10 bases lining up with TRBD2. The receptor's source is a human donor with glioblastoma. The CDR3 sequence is CASSIRTSGNAEQYF. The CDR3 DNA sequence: TGTGCCAGTAGTATCAGGACTAGCGGAAATGCCGAGCAGTACTTC.